Below, one TCR beta chain is given with its context. The CDR3 totals 18 residues. Germline V lookup: CDR1 SGHTA, CDR2 FQGNSA. The V and J ends lost 5 bases and 5 bases, in that order; junction bases with no gene match: 14. TCRdb keeps only in-frame clones here, not all; method: immunoSEQ multiplex PCR. Here the sample spans about 75,000 clones, roughly 84% being singletons. This record belongs to a study of T cell clones after liver transplantation. Turning to the study itself: Patients counted as tolerant after at least one year off all immunosuppression, enzymes not exceeding twice normal.

This chain joins TRBV7-2 and TRBJ2-7; 14 bases map to TRBD2. Specimen: CD4+ T cells from blood, collected around 48 months after liver transplant. The sequence was obtained from a human patient who received a liver transplant. Certain T cells may be donor cells from the graft. CDR3 region: CASSGRTSGGLMLHEQYF. The CDR3 DNA reads TGTGCCAGCAGCGGACGGACTAGCGGGGGGCTGATGCTCCACGAGCAGTACTTC.